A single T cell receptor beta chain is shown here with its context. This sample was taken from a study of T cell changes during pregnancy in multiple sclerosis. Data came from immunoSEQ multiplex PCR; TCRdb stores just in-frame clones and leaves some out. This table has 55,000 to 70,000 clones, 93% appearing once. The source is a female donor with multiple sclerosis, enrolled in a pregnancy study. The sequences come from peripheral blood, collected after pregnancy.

Written as DNA, the CDR3 is TGCGCCAGCAGCCCGTCGCTAGCGGGAGTCTTTAACGGGGAGCTGTTTTTT. Translation gives CASSPSLAGVFNGELFF. The chain uses TRBV4-3 and TRBJ2-2, with 10 bases that match TRBD2. This CDR3 comprises 17 residues. The germline V gene encodes CDR1 LGHNA and CDR2 YSLEER. J lost 7 bases, V lost 4 bases, and 12 bases had no gene match.